Included here is one T cell receptor beta chain sequence, with context. CDR1 is LNHDA and CDR2 is SQIVND in the germline V gene (reference sequence). The CDR3 loop spans 13 amino acids. After removal of 11 bases from V and 2 bases from J, the junction contained 6 bases not matched to a gene. Libraries were prepared by immunoSEQ multiplex PCR; TCRdb keeps only in-frame clonotypes and omits some of them. The repertoire includes 160,000 or so clones, 96% of them detected once, and just over 1% sits in the top ten. These data belong to a study of control samples from healthy donors and cancer patients. Sequencing was done on a sample of blood. The origin of this receptor is a woman aged 30 to 39 in good health. The rearrangement joins TRBV19 to TRBJ2-3; 8 nucleotides align to TRBD1. The CDR3 is CACKTGDTDTQYF. The CDR3 nucleotides read TGTGCCTGCAAGACAGGGGACACAGATACGCAGTATTTT.